This T cell receptor (beta chain) was documented in a study of graft-versus-host responses after intestinal transplantation. Study-level background: Anti-thymocyte globulin served as induction for all recipients, who then took tacrolimus and steroids for three to four years. General study results and limits: Allografts from individuals with graft-donor T cell macrochimerism displayed high graft-versus-host to host-versus-graft clonal ratios. The recipient marrow held GvH clones, and some of them showed up first in ileum or blood.

Germline V lookup: CDR1 SGDLS, CDR2 YYNGEE. The CDR3 contains 17 residues. Trimming took 0 bases from V and 7 from J; bases not matched to a gene: 13. Here immunoSEQ multiplex PCR was the method, and the copy in TCRdb shows in-frame clones only, minus some. The repertoire holds about 63,000 clones, with roughly nine tenths as singletons. Investigators treated the graft tissue so that it released intraepithelial and lamina propria lymphocytes. As to this clone: Its antigen is as yet unknown.

The TCR originated in a human patient who received an intestinal transplant, so some T cells may come from the graft donor. Sequencing was performed on ileum tissue, taken roughly 390 days after transplant. The chain is built from TRBV9 and TRBJ2-1, with 7 bases lining up with TRBD2. The CDR3 region is CASSVGVGSRTSNEQFF. CDR3 DNA: TGTGCCAGCAGCGTAGGGGTTGGAAGTAGGACTAGTAATGAGCAGTTCTTC.